The next 18 T cell receptor beta chains were all read from a single sample in a study of T cells in Graves' hyperthyroidism and ophthalmopathy. TCR beta CDR3 regions were amplified from RNA. A set of HTBI primers served as the primers for a first-round RT-PCR of the TCR CDR3. TCRdb recomputed calls from the multiplex PCR reads with MiXCR, one row per CDR3 protein. Among 450,000 to 500,000 distinct CDR3 sequences listed, roughly 22% were seen once. Sequencing was done on a sample of blood. These receptors all stem from a woman between 70 and 85 years old with Graves' ophthalmopathy.

This clonotype has just a few counts. Germline is not matched at one junction end, which may reflect a read error. The chain combines TRBV24-1 with TRBJ1-2, with TRBD1 matching over 8 bases. The CDR3 runs 12 residues. Germline V gene lookup returns CDR1 KGHDR and CDR2 SFDVKD. The CDR3 DNA reads as TGTGCCACCAGTGATTTGTCGGGACAGGCTTCCTTC. Its protein product is CATSDLSGQASF.

This clonotype was recorded a few times. The CDR3 nucleotides are TGTGCCAGCAGTTACTCACCGAATCAGCCCCAGCATTTT. It specifies CASSYSPNQPQHF. This chain connects TRBV6-5 to TRBJ1-5; D unresolved. This CDR3 is built from 13 residues. Germline V gene data show CDR1 as MNHEY and CDR2 as SVGAGI. V was trimmed by 0 bases and J by 4 bases, leaving 4 bases between them.

Remarks on this clonotype: The missing conserved phenylalanine or tryptophan at the end of this CDR3 makes a read error likely. The chain has TRBV3-1 and TRBJ1-1, with D possibly being TRBD1 (5 bases). The CDR3 loop spans 15 amino acids. Between the trimmed V and J ends, which lost 1 base and 1 base, there was a span of 10 bases. Per the germline V gene, CDR1 is LGHDT and CDR2 is YNNKEL (reference sequence). The CDR3 here is CASSQVDSSNTEAFS. The CDR3 DNA reads TGTGCCAGCAGCCAAGTTGACAGTTCGAACACTGAAGCTTTCTCT.

The V call is TRBV19, the J call TRBJ1-2, with D perhaps TRBD1 (6 bases). The V and J ends lost 3 bases and 8 bases respectively, with 13 bases between them. This CDR3 has 13 residues. CDR1 and CDR2 from the germline V gene are LNHDA and SQIVND (reference sequence). The CDR3 loop is CASSMPGAEGYTF. In DNA, the CDR3 is TGTGCCAGTAGTATGCCGGGGGCGGAAGGCTACACCTTC. The variable domain in full, with the rest retrieved from reference TRBV19 and TRBJ1-2, is DGGITQSPKYLFRKEGQNVTLSCEQNLNHDAMYWYRQDPGQGLRLIYYSQIVNDFQKGDIAEGYSVSREKKESFPLTVTSAQKNPTAFYLCASSMPGAEGYTFGSGTRLTVV.

This clonotype was observed a handful of times. CDR3 sequence (DNA): TGCAGTGCTAGAGAATTTGGACACCTAAGCAATCAGCCCCAGCATTTT. Translating it yields CSAREFGHLSNQPQHF. The chain combines TRBV20-1 with TRBJ1-5; tentatively, D is TRBD1 (5 bases). Looked up from germline, CDR1 is DFQATT and CDR2 is SNEGSKA (reference sequence). This CDR3 region has 16 residues. V gave up 0 bases and J gave up 1 base, with 13 bases separating them.

This clonotype came up many times. The V gene is TRBV28, the J gene TRBJ2-3; D possibly corresponds to TRBD1 (7 bases). Trimming pared 2 bases from V and 1 base from J, leaving 10 bases between. Germline CDR1 MDHEN, CDR2 SYDVKM. CDR3 length equals 15 residues. The CDR3 DNA reads TGTGCCAGCAGTTTAGCGGGACAGCGCACAGATACGCAGTATTTT. It codes for CASSLAGQRTDTQYF. Combining the CDR3 with reference TRBV28 and TRBJ2-3 gives the whole variable domain DVKVTQSSRYLVKRTGEKVFLECVQDMDHENMFWYRQDPGLGLRLIYFSYDVKMKEKGDIPEGYSVSREKKERFSLILESASTNQTSMYLCASSLAGQRTDTQYFGPGTRLTVL.

The chain carries TRBV19 and TRBJ2-1; TRBD2 matches 10 bases. This CDR3 spans 14 amino acids. With V trimmed by 6 bases and J by 9 bases, 8 bases remained unmatched. Germline V CDR1 and CDR2: LNHDA, SQIVND (reference sequence). The CDR3 region is CASSVLAGAGEQFF. The CDR3 DNA follows: TGTGCCAGTAGCGTCCTAGCGGGAGCTGGTGAGCAGTTCTTC.

This clonotype was picked up a small number of times. The V gene is TRBV19, the J gene TRBJ2-2; 7 bases fit TRBD2. The ends lost 10 bases at V and 7 bases at J; junction bases unmatched: 21. Per the germline V gene, CDR1 is LNHDA and CDR2 is SQIVND (reference sequence). This CDR3 has 17 amino acids. CDR3 sequence (DNA): TGTGCCACAAAGCCCCTGGAGGGAGGGCCATGGAACGGGGAGCTGTTTTTT. The encoded protein is CATKPLEGGPWNGELFF.

V gene TRBV20-1 combines with J gene TRBJ2-7; perhaps TRBD1 as D (5 bases). The CDR3 runs 13 residues. V lost 2 bases, J lost 3 bases, and 11 bases lay in between. Germline V gives CDR1 DFQATT, CDR2 SNEGSKA (reference sequence). DNA for the CDR3: TGCAGTGCTAGACAGGGTACTGACTACGAGCAGTACTTC. Translated: CSARQGTDYEQYF.

This clonotype was seen many times. The chain carries TRBV28 and TRBJ1-1; tentatively, D is TRBD1 (6 bases). The CDR3 is made up of 12 amino acids. Germline V gene sequence: CDR1 MDHEN, CDR2 SYDVKM. V lost 7 bases, J lost 3 bases, and 9 bases lay in between. The CDR3 DNA sequence: TGTGCCAGCACCGACAGGTACACTGAAGCTTTCTTT. Protein sequence: CASTDRYTEAFF.

CDR3 in amino acids: CASSFGFVTSRLARQDNEQFF. CDR3 sequence (DNA): TGTGCCAGCAGTTTTGGATTTGTCACATCACGACTAGCGAGACAAGACAATGAGCAGTTCTTC. This chain connects TRBV28 to TRBJ2-1; 8 positions agree with TRBD2. The CDR3 extends over 21 amino acids. V lost 3 bases and J lost 5; bases outside the gene matches: 24. Germline V CDR1 and CDR2: MDHEN, SYDVKM.

The sample holds a few counts of this clonotype. The chain is built from TRBV6-2 or TRBV6-3 and TRBJ2-1, with 9 bases fitting TRBD2. Trimming at V came to 8 bases and at J to 9 bases, leaving 14 bases not matched to a gene. The germline V gene has CDR1 MNHEY and CDR2 SVGEGT. This CDR3 comprises 15 residues. CDR3 sequence reads: CASVGRGGSGSEQFF. In DNA, the CDR3 is TGTGCCAGCGTTGGAAGAGGGGGTAGCGGGAGTGAGCAGTTCTTC.

This clonotype has at least ten counts. V usage is TRBV11-2 and J usage is TRBJ2-1; 7 nucleotides match TRBD2. There are 15 residues in the CDR3. With 5 bases clipped from V and 3 bases from J, the junction kept 7 bases outside the gene matches. Germline CDR1 and CDR2: SGHAT and FQNNGV. CDR3 nucleotide sequence: TGTGCCAGCAGCGCCCGACTAGCCTTCTACAATGAGCAGTTCTTC. Protein sequence: CASSARLAFYNEQFF.

This clonotype has only a few counts. The chain links TRBV5-6 to TRBJ1-6; D is unresolved. Germline V gives CDR1 SGHDT, CDR2 YYEEEE. CDR3 size: 13 residues. V was trimmed by 0 bases and J by 10 bases, leaving 8 bases between them. This CDR3 reads CASSLGEMSPLHF. The CDR3 DNA sequence: TGTGCCAGCAGCTTGGGGGAGATGTCACCCCTCCACTTT.

This clonotype was seen at least ten times. The V and J genes are TRBV28 and TRBJ2-1; a possible D gene is TRBD2 (5 bases). V lost 5 bases to trimming and J lost 9 bases, with 14 bases between them. The V gene's germline CDR1 is MDHEN and CDR2 SYDVKM. The CDR3 is 13 amino acids. Here the CDR3 DNA reads TGTGCCAGCAGTCCCCTCCTAGCTTCTGAGCAGTTCTTC. Translating it yields CASSPLLASEQFF.

The rearrangement links TRBV6-1 to TRBJ2-1; TRBD2 agrees at 11 bases. Germline CDR1 and CDR2: MNHNS and SASEGT. The CDR3 has 18 amino acids. Unmatched junction bases numbered 14, after V lost 3 bases and J lost 7 bases. The CDR3 protein is CASSDSRGASGRINEQFF. The CDR3 DNA reads TGTGCCAGCAGTGATTCCCGAGGGGCTAGCGGGAGGATTAATGAGCAGTTCTTC.

This clonotype was seen a few times. The J gene is TRBJ2-1, the V gene TRBV30; 12 positions match TRBD2. Germline lookup yields CDR1 GTSNPN and CDR2 SVGIG (reference sequence). The CDR3 has 12 residues. V lost 3 bases, J lost 12 bases, and 3 bases stayed unmatched. Here the CDR3 reads CAWSRLAGAQFF. In nucleotides, the CDR3 is TGTGCCTGGAGCCGACTAGCGGGAGCGCAGTTCTTC.

As regards this clonotype: One end of the junction is discordant with germline, which a read error may explain. The gene calls are TRBV2 and TRBJ1-2, with a possible D match to TRBD1 (6 bases). The CDR3 length is 16 residues. Germline V CDR1 and CDR2: SNHLY, FYNNEI. The CDR3: CASTRNGGGGAYGHTF. The CDR3 nucleotides are TGTGCCAGCACCCGTAACGGTGGCGGGGGCGCCTATGGCCACACCTTC.